A selection of T cell receptor beta chains follows, all from one sample in a study of CD8 T cells in ankylosing spondylitis. MiXCR, applied by TCRdb to the 5' RACE reads, yields one record per CDR3 protein. This sample has approximately 100,000 distinct CDR3 sequences; about 8.5% occur once, and the top ten carry 9.9%. The source material was blood, either unsorted or a sorted T cell fraction (not recorded which). The receptors stem from a male donor with ankylosing spondylitis or in good health (not recorded which). Each CDR3 is given with its conserved first and last residue. The D gene is left open where the match is weak. Clone size appears in some rows only: once, few, many, or a class for an expanded clone.

j_gene | len | d_gene | abundance | v_gene | CDR3aa | CDR3nt
TRBJ1-6 | 17 | TRBD1 | many | TRBV6-1 | CASSEAGRGLNNSPLHF | TGTGCCAGCAGTGAAGCGGGCAGGGGGTTAAATAATTCACCCCTCCACTTT
TRBJ2-3 | 14 | NA | NA | TRBV6-2/TRBV6-3 | CASSPLLSTDTQYF | TGTGCCAGCAGTCCCCTTCTCAGCACAGATACGCAGTATTTT
TRBJ2-5 | 12 | NA | many | TRBV2 | CASSRVGETQYF | TGTGCCAGCAGTCGTGTAGGAGAGACCCAGTACTTC
TRBJ2-2 | 17 | TRBD1 | few | TRBV5-5 | CASSLHGQGAYTGELFF | TGTGCCAGCAGCTTGCATGGACAGGGGGCATACACCGGGGAGCTGTTTTTT
TRBJ2-5 | 13 | NA | many | TRBV10-3 | CAIAQSLGETQYF | TGTGCCATCGCGCAGTCCCTCGGTGAGACCCAGTACTTC
TRBJ2-4 | 20 | TRBD2 | few | TRBV3-1 | CASSQGGGGSVDGAKNIQYF | TGTGCCAGCAGCCAGGGGGGCGGGGGGTCAGTGGATGGCGCCAAAAACATTCAGTACTTC
TRBJ1-5 | 18 | NA | many | TRBV9 | CASSVAGTVRMGNQPQHF | TGTGCCAGCAGCGTAGCTGGTACGGTGAGGATGGGCAATCAGCCCCAGCATTTT
TRBJ1-5 | 18 | TRBD1 | many | TRBV20-1 | CSATRGTEPFHSNQPQHF | TGCAGTGCAACAAGGGGGACAGAGCCTTTTCATAGCAATCAGCCCCAGCATTTT
TRBJ2-2 | 15 | TRBD1 | many | TRBV10-3 | CAILPGQGSTGELFF | TGTGCCATTCTACCGGGACAGGGGTCAACCGGGGAGCTGTTTTTT
TRBJ2-1 | 15 | TRBD2 | many | TRBV7-2 | CASSLGRGSGNEQFF | TGTGCCAGCAGCTTAGGGCGGGGGAGCGGTAATGAGCAGTTCTTC
TRBJ2-3 | 16 | TRBD2 | few | TRBV7-2 | CASSSLAGGRTDTQYF | TGTGCCAGCAGCTCCCTAGCGGGGGGACGCACAGATACGCAGTATTTT
TRBJ2-5 | 13 | NA | many | TRBV29-1 | CSAVSAQGETQYF | TGCAGCGCGGTGAGCGCGCAGGGGGAGACCCAGTACTTC
TRBJ1-1 | 13 | NA | many | TRBV5-1 | CASSSGSTEGAFF | TGCGCCAGCAGCTCGGGTTCGACAGAAGGAGCTTTCTTT
TRBJ1-1 | 14 | NA | NA | TRBV29-1 | CSARDPHGNTEAFF | TGCAGCGCGAGGGATCCCCACGGGAACACTGAAGCTTTCTTT
TRBJ2-3 | 16 | NA | many | TRBV5-1 | CASSLGGTRRGDTQYF | TGCGCCAGCAGCTTGGGCGGCACGAGGCGAGGAGATACGCAGTATTTT
TRBJ2-3 | 15 | NA | many | TRBV7-9 | CASSLERVSADTQYF | TGTGCCAGCAGCCTCGAGCGTGTTTCGGCAGATACGCAGTATTTT
TRBJ2-3 | 17 | TRBD2 | NA | TRBV20-1 | CSPGRLAGAISTDTQYF | TGCAGTCCAGGTAGACTAGCGGGAGCCATTAGCACAGATACGCAGTATTTT
TRBJ1-1 | 14 | NA | few | TRBV7-9 | CASSTTGPVQRAFF | TGTGCCAGCAGCACGACAGGACCCGTTCAGCGAGCTTTCTTT
TRBJ2-2 | 14 | NA | many | TRBV29-1 | CSVDAGTNTGELFF | TGCAGCGTTGACGCGGGGACGAACACCGGGGAGCTGTTTTTT
TRBJ1-4 | 15 | NA | many | TRBV6-2/TRBV6-3 | CASSHPGTTNEKLFF | TGTGCCAGCAGCCACCCGGGAACAACTAATGAAAAACTGTTTTTT
TRBJ2-1 | 15 | NA | many | TRBV20-1 | CSAPSPTVTYNEQFF | TGCAGTGCTCCCTCTCCGACTGTTACCTACAATGAGCAGTTCTTC
TRBJ2-7 | 14 | TRBD1 | NA | TRBV28 | CASRIQGNGYEQYF | TGTGCCAGCAGGATACAGGGGAATGGCTACGAGCAGTACTTC
TRBJ1-6 | 16 | NA | many | TRBV4-2 | CASSPEKTRDNSPLHF | TGTGCCAGCAGCCCCGAGAAGACCAGGGATAATTCACCCCTCCACTTT
TRBJ2-5 | 14 | NA | many | TRBV3-1 | CASSQDRVGETQYF | TGTGCCAGCAGCCAAGATAGGGTGGGGGAGACCCAGTACTTC
TRBJ2-3 | 12 | NA | many | TRBV12-3/TRBV12-4 | CASSLEGGTQYF | TGTGCCAGCAGTTTAGAGGGGGGAACGCAGTATTTT
TRBJ2-5 | 14 | TRBD2 | many | TRBV18 | CASSPGGSGETQYF | TGTGCCAGCTCACCTGGCGGGAGTGGAGAGACCCAGTACTTC
TRBJ2-2 | 15 | NA | many | TRBV4-2 | CASSQAAEGTGELFF | TGTGCCAGCAGCCAAGCAGCGGAGGGAACCGGGGAGCTGTTTTTT
TRBJ2-3 | 16 | NA | many | TRBV20-1 | CSARDRTRTSTDTQYF | TGCAGTGCTAGAGACCGGACAAGGACTAGCACAGATACGCAGTATTTT
TRBJ2-7 | 14 | TRBD2 | few | TRBV6-2/TRBV6-3 | CASKRTSGSYEQYF | TGTGCCAGCAAAAGGACTAGCGGGAGCTACGAGCAGTACTTC
TRBJ2-3 | 13 | TRBD1 | many | TRBV29-1 | CSVMDRGADTQYF | TGCAGCGTGATGGACAGGGGTGCAGATACGCAGTATTTT
TRBJ2-7 | 12 | TRBD1 | many | TRBV29-1 | CSVLGQGDEQYF | TGCAGCGTTTTAGGACAGGGGGACGAGCAGTACTTC
TRBJ2-1 | 16 | NA | many | TRBV12-3/TRBV12-4 | CASSLARGGRLNEQFF | TGTGCCAGCAGTTTAGCGCGTGGGGGGAGGCTAAATGAGCAGTTCTTC
TRBJ2-2 | 12 | NA | many | TRBV12-5 | CASLWGIGELFF | TGTGCTAGTCTTTGGGGTATCGGGGAGCTGTTTTTT
TRBJ1-3 | 16 | NA | many | TRBV7-8 | CASSPSRAGAGNTIYF | TGTGCCAGCAGCCCCTCTAGGGCCGGGGCTGGAAACACCATATATTTT
TRBJ2-7 | 14 | TRBD2 | NA | TRBV2 | CASSAGSGTYEQYF | TGTGCCAGCAGTGCCGGTAGCGGGACCTACGAGCAGTACTTC
TRBJ2-2 | 16 | TRBD1 | many | TRBV9 | CASSVSKGQADGELFF | TGTGCCAGCAGCGTTTCAAAGGGACAGGCTGACGGGGAGCTGTTTTTT
TRBJ2-2 | 14 | NA | many | TRBV5-1 | CASSYDYTTGELFF | TGCGCCAGCAGCTACGACTATACCACCGGGGAGCTGTTTTTT
TRBJ2-1 | 14 | NA | many | TRBV7-8 | CASSEGPSEGEQFF | TGTGCCAGCAGCGAGGGACCATCGGAGGGAGAGCAGTTCTTC
TRBJ2-7 | 14 | NA | many | TRBV18 | CASSPTGTMDEQYF | TGTGCCAGCTCACCAACCGGGACCATGGACGAGCAGTACTTC
TRBJ2-1 | 15 | NA | many | TRBV7-8 | CASSFGSGSYNEQFF | TGTGCCAGCAGCTTCGGGAGTGGGTCCTACAATGAGCAGTTCTTC
TRBJ2-5 | 12 | NA | many | TRBV7-8 | CASVTGSETQYF | TGTGCCAGCGTCACAGGGAGTGAGACCCAGTACTTC
TRBJ2-3 | 15 | TRBD2 | many | TRBV7-3 | CASSLQLAGGGTQYF | TGTGCCAGCAGCTTACAACTAGCGGGGGGTGGTACGCAGTATTTT
TRBJ2-3 | 14 | TRBD2 | NA | TRBV5-1 | CASSFQGGTDTQYF | TGCGCCAGCAGCTTCCAGGGAGGGACAGATACGCAGTATTTT
TRBJ2-1 | 12 | NA | NA | TRBV20-1 | CSASGDITWQFF | TGCAGTGCTAGCGGGGACATCACGTGGCAGTTCTTC
TRBJ1-2 | 13 | NA | many | TRBV27 | CASSSQGYYGYTF | TGTGCCAGCAGTTCTCAGGGTTACTATGGCTACACCTTC
TRBJ2-3 | 11 | TRBD2 | many | TRBV3-1 | CASRRGYTQYF | TGTGCCAGCAGGCGGGGGTATACGCAGTATTTT
TRBJ2-1 | 13 | NA | many | TRBV7-2 | CASSLVEAGEQFF | TGTGCCAGCAGCTTAGTTGAGGCGGGAGAGCAGTTCTTC
TRBJ1-1 | 13 | NA | many | TRBV11-2 | CASTLQENTEAFF | TGTGCCAGCACCCTACAAGAGAACACTGAAGCTTTCTTT
TRBJ2-2 | 16 | TRBD1 | many | TRBV7-2 | CASSRQGMRDTGELFF | TGTGCCAGCAGCAGACAGGGTATGAGAGACACCGGGGAGCTGTTTTTT
TRBJ2-2 | 12 | NA | many | TRBV6-1 | CASSRQAGELFF | TGTGCCAGCAGTCGACAGGCCGGGGAGCTGTTTTTT
TRBJ1-6 | 13 | NA | many | TRBV11-2 | CASSLTPPRELHF | TGTGCCAGCAGCTTAACCCCACCTAGGGAGCTCCACTTT
TRBJ1-6 | 14 | NA | many | TRBV7-9 | CASSFPRSNSPLHF | TGTGCCAGCAGCTTTCCCAGGTCTAATTCACCCCTCCACTTT
TRBJ1-1 | 11 | NA | many | TRBV29-1 | CSVAEGTEAFF | TGCAGCGTGGCAGAAGGAACTGAAGCTTTCTTT
TRBJ2-7 | 15 | TRBD2 | many | TRBV20-1 | CSARAASGRGYEQYF | TGCAGTGCTAGAGCAGCTAGCGGGAGAGGCTACGAGCAGTACTTC
TRBJ2-7 | 14 | NA | NA | TRBV30 | CAWSDGQGNYEQYF | TGTGCCTGGAGCGACGGTCAGGGGAACTACGAGCAGTACTTC
TRBJ1-1 | 14 | NA | many | TRBV20-1 | CSARSARVNTEAFF | TGCAGTGCCCGGTCGGCACGAGTGAACACTGAAGCTTTCTTT